This passage covers 18 T cell receptor beta chains from one sample sequenced in a study of immune evolution from preneoplasia to lung adenocarcinoma. Some clones are missing from TCRdb's copy, which holds only in-frame ones; the method was immunoSEQ multiplex PCR. This sample has roughly 4,200 clones, with 76% found just once. Material for sequencing was FFPE invasive lung adenocarcinoma tissue. Source of these receptors: a person between 65 and 80 years old with invasive lung adenocarcinoma. Some clones in this sample may be carry-over from other donors' samples.

This clone is a singleton in its sample. The gene calls are TRBV9 and TRBJ2-3, with D maybe TRBD2 (6 bases). The V end lost 0 bases, the J end lost 4 bases, and 12 bases lay between the germline ends. The CDR3 spans 15 residues. The germline CDR1 and CDR2 sequences are SGDLS and YYNGEE. CDR3 residues: CASSVGGTPPDTQYF. In DNA form, the CDR3 reads TGTGCCAGCAGCGTAGGCGGGACCCCCCCAGATACGCAGTATTTT. The full variable domain, its missing parts supplied by reference TRBV9 and TRBJ2-3, is DSGVTQTPKHLITATGQRVTLRCSPRSGDLSVYWYQQSLDQGLQFLIQYYNGEERAKGNILERFSAQQFPDLHSELNLSSLELGDSALYFCASSVGGTPPDTQYFGPGTRLTVL.

The rearrangement joins TRBV29-1 to TRBJ1-1; TRBD1 matches at 8 bases. There are 14 residues in the CDR3. V lost 0 bases, J lost 5 bases, and 5 bases stayed unmatched. Germline values: CDR1 SQVTM, CDR2 ANQGSEA. Here the CDR3 reads CSVEDQGADTEAFF. The CDR3 DNA sequence: TGCAGCGTTGAAGATCAGGGGGCCGATACTGAAGCTTTCTTT.

The chain links TRBV18 to TRBJ2-1, with D hard to call. V lost 3 bases to trimming and J lost 6 bases, with 12 bases between them. The CDR3 runs to 14 residues. Germline V gives CDR1 KGHSH, CDR2 LQKENI. CDR3 residues: CASSPRPSGNEQFF. The CDR3 coding sequence is TGTGCCAGCTCACCTCGTCCAAGTGGCAATGAGCAGTTCTTC.

This chain uses TRBV19 with TRBJ1-1; D is possibly TRBD1 (6 bases). Germline V gene data show CDR1 as LNHDA and CDR2 as SQIVND (reference sequence). This CDR3 spans 17 amino acids. V lost 5 bases and J 0 bases, leaving 19 bases between the germline ends. CDR3 amino acids: CASSQLDRALMNTEAFF. The DNA for the CDR3 is TGTGCCAGTAGTCAATTGGACAGAGCCCTCATGAACACTGAAGCTTTCTTT.

This clone was recorded a few times. The chain joins TRBV7-9 to TRBJ2-1; D tentatively fits TRBD1 or TRBD2 (5 bases each). The CDR3 has 13 amino acids. The ends were cut back, 5 bases at V and 5 bases at J, with 10 bases in the middle. Per the germline V gene, CDR1 is SEHNR and CDR2 is FQNEAQ (reference sequence). CDR3 sequence: CASSSWDDNEQFF. CDR3 nucleotide sequence: TGTGCCAGCAGCAGCTGGGACGACAATGAGCAGTTCTTC.

This clone appeared once. The chain combines TRBV28 with TRBJ1-5, with a weak D call TRBD1 (5 bases). The CDR3 has 15 residues. The germline V gene encodes CDR1 MDHEN and CDR2 SYDVKM. Trimming removed 6 bases from V and 7 bases from J, with 19 bases in between. CDR3 sequence (DNA): TGTGCCAGCAGCCCCCTGGGGTCTGGGGGGCAGCCCCAGCATTTT. As protein: CASSPLGSGGQPQHF. Filled out from reference TRBV28 and TRBJ1-5, the complete variable domain reads DVKVTQSSRYLVKRTGEKVFLECVQDMDHENMFWYRQDPGLGLRLIYFSYDVKMKEKGDIPEGYSVSREKKERFSLILESASTNQTSMYLCASSPLGSGGQPQHFGDGTRLSIL.

The chain recombines TRBV29-1 with TRBJ2-2, with 9 nucleotides matching TRBD1. There are 15 residues in the CDR3. CDR1 is SQVTM, CDR2 ANQGSEA, per germline. With V trimmed by 4 bases and J by 5 bases, 8 bases remained unmatched. The CDR3 bases are TGCAGCGTTGGGGGACAGGGAGTAGGGACCGGGGAGCTGTTTTTT. Its protein product is CSVGGQGVGTGELFF.

The J gene is TRBJ2-5, the V gene TRBV5-4, with D tentatively TRBD1 or TRBD2 (7 bases each). Trimming left V 0 bases short and J 3 bases short, with 15 bases between. Per germline, CDR1 SGHNT and CDR2 YYREEE (reference sequence). The CDR3 sequence is 16 residues long. CDR3 bases: TGTGCCAGCAGCTTGGACCCCAGGGGGACTAAAGAGACCCAGTACTTC. Amino acid sequence: CASSLDPRGTKETQYF. Variable domain in full (rest from reference TRBV5-4 and TRBJ2-5): ETGVTQSPTHLIKTRGQQVTLRCSSQSGHNTVSWYQQALGQGPQFIFQYYREEENGRGNFPPRFSGLQFPNYSSELNVNALELDDSALYLCASSLDPRGTKETQYFGPGTRLLVL.

The J gene is TRBJ2-3, the V gene TRBV15; D is perhaps TRBD2 (6 bases). V shed 6 bases and J shed 2 bases, with 15 bases lying between them. Germline V gene lookup returns CDR1 LNHNV and CDR2 YYDKDF (reference sequence). CDR3 length equals 15 residues. The CDR3 nucleotides are TGTGCCACCAGGGCCGGGAGTCGATTCACAGATACGCAGTATTTT. Encoded protein: CATRAGSRFTDTQYF. The full variable domain, rest sourced from reference TRBV15 and TRBJ2-3, is DAMVIQNPRYQVTQFGKPVTLSCSQTLNHNVMYWYQQKSSQAPKLLFHYYDKDFNNEADTPDNFQSRRPNTSFCFLDIRSPGLGDTAMYLCATRAGSRFTDTQYFGPGTRLTVL.

This clone was observed a few times. This chain joins TRBV5-1 and TRBJ2-7, with 8 bases lining up with TRBD1. V shed 0 bases, J shed 4 bases, and the junction held 3 bases outside the gene matches. The germline V gene encodes CDR1 SGHRS and CDR2 YFSETQ. The CDR3 is made up of 14 amino acids. CDR3 sequence reads: CASSLAGQGYEQYF. The CDR3 coding sequence is TGCGCCAGCAGCTTGGCAGGACAGGGTTACGAGCAGTACTTC.

This chain connects TRBV9 to TRBJ2-1; 10 bases are shared with TRBD2. The CDR3 totals 16 residues. V lost 0 bases to trimming and J lost 7 bases; unmatched junction nucleotides: 7. Germline-derived CDR1 and CDR2 are SGDLS and YYNGEE. CDR3 loop: CASSVGRLAGVNEQFF. For the CDR3, the DNA is TGTGCCAGCAGCGTAGGGAGGCTAGCGGGAGTTAATGAGCAGTTCTTC.

The chain uses TRBV5-1 and TRBJ2-3, with a weak D call TRBD1 (5 bases). Trimming removed 4 bases from V and 1 base from J, with 22 bases in between. This CDR3 spans 18 amino acids. Germline CDR1 and CDR2: SGHRS and YFSETQ. The CDR3 nucleotides read TGCGCCAGCAGCAAGGGGCAGGTTCCGAACCCGGGCACAGATACGCAGTATTTT. This translates into CASSKGQVPNPGTDTQYF.

This sequence joins TRBV19 and TRBJ2-1, with unresolved D. CDR3 size: 13 residues. CDR1 is LNHDA and CDR2 is SQIVND in the germline V gene (reference sequence). Trimming removed 3 bases at V and 5 bases at J, with 8 bases between. In DNA form, the CDR3 reads TGTGCCAGTAGTATTCAGGCAGACAATGAGCAGTTCTTC. Its protein product is CASSIQADNEQFF.

The V call is TRBV9, the J call TRBJ2-4, with TRBD2 as a possible D gene (6 bases). V was trimmed by 0 bases and J by 9 bases, leaving 16 bases between them. This CDR3 has 15 residues. Germline loops: CDR1 SGDLS, CDR2 YYNGEE. CDR3 sequence (DNA): TGTGCCAGCAGCGTAGGAGGGTCCGGGGGTGGCATTCAGTACTTC. It yields the protein CASSVGGSGGGIQYF.

There are a few counts of this clone. This sample also contains other DNA sequences that code for the same CDR3. The chain uses TRBV5-1 and TRBJ2-7; D may be TRBD1 or TRBD2 (5 bases each). Trimming pared 0 bases from V and 1 base from J, leaving 11 bases between. CDR3 length: 15 residues. Germline V gene lookup returns CDR1 SGHRS and CDR2 YFSETQ. The CDR3 DNA is TGCGCCAGCAGCTTGGGACCGGGACCATCCTACGAGCAGTACTTC. Translated, it gives CASSLGPGPSYEQYF.

The count of this clone is one. A read error may account for a junction end that differs from germline. This sequence joins TRBV7-7 and TRBJ2-5; weak D call: TRBD1 (5 bases). CDR3 length: 15 residues. Germline V CDR1 and CDR2: SSHAT, FNYEAQ (reference sequence). The CDR3: CASSLGPGNQETQYF. The CDR3 nucleotides are TGTGCTAGCAGCTTAGGCCCAGGGAACCAAGAGACCCAGTACTTC.

The CDR3 nucleotides read TGCGCCAGTGCCAAGGGACAGGGGAACACCGGGGAGCTGTTTTTT. It codes for CASAKGQGNTGELFF. The chain links TRBV5-1 to TRBJ2-2, with 9 bases fitting TRBD1. J gave up 1 base and V 8 bases, and 6 bases lay outside the gene matches. Germline V CDR1 and CDR2: SGHRS, YFSETQ. The CDR3 loop spans 15 amino acids.

This clone has a handful of counts. CDR3 nucleotides: TGTGCCAGCACCAGACAGGGCTACTATGGCTACACCTTC. This encodes CASTRQGYYGYTF. V is TRBV6-1 and J is TRBJ1-2, with TRBD1 matching 7 bases. The CDR3 has 13 amino acids. J was trimmed by 3 bases and V by 7 bases; bases with no gene match: 5. Germline CDR1 reads MNHNS; CDR2 reads SASEGT.